The clone carrying this T cell receptor (beta chain) is a singleton in its sample. Its matching antigen is unknown. This record belongs to a study of siplizumab effects on memory and regulatory T cells. Assayed TCR templates numbered 80,000 to 100,000 for each sample. Libraries were prepared by immunoSEQ multiplex PCR; TCRdb keeps only in-frame clonotypes and omits some of them. This table has about 100,000 clones, 85% to 95% appearing once. Study-level findings and limits: The study found naive T cells seemingly more diverse than memory cells and seemingly major alloresponse contributors. Unstimulated subset assignment was obtained for only a minor fraction of alloreactive clones. A mean of roughly 68% of mappable alloreactive CD4+ clones were Treg-derived with siplizumab, compared with more than 25% in controls.

The sequencing input was non-Treg CD4+ T cells sorted from blood. The clonotype was recovered from a human donor in good health.

DNA of the CDR3: TGCGCCAGCAGCCCCGGGGGTTTCAGGGGACTAGAATACGAGCAGTACTTC. Protein: CASSPGGFRGLEYEQYF. The chain employs TRBV4-1 and TRBJ2-7; 8 nucleotides align to TRBD2. The CDR3 covers 17 residues. Germline V lookup: CDR1 MGHRA, CDR2 YSYEKL. After removal of 4 bases from V and 4 bases from J, the junction contained 15 bases not matched to a gene.